The 17 T cell receptor beta chains given below trace back to one sample, sequenced in a study of early T cells in non-severe SARS-CoV-2 infection. Via MiXCR, TCRdb re-called the 5' RACE reads, giving one row per CDR3 protein. The sample has tens of thousands of distinct CDR3 sequences, roughly 13% seen once. Sample: whole blood. Receptor source: an adult who was a healthcare worker with PCR-confirmed SARS-CoV-2 infection or an uninfected control (not recorded which).

In its sample, this clonotype was seen many times. In nucleotides, the CDR3 is TGTGCCAGCCAGGGGTCTGCGGAGACCCAGTACTTC. This encodes CASQGSAETQYF. The chain carries TRBV12-3 or TRBV12-4 and TRBJ2-5; TRBD1 might be the D (6 bases). V lost 8 bases to trimming and J lost 5 bases, with 12 bases between them. This CDR3 comprises 12 residues.

This clonotype has just one count. V is TRBV28 and J is TRBJ2-3, with TRBD2 as a possible D gene (6 bases). Trimming cost V 10 bases and J 5 bases, with 13 bases left between them. The CDR3 runs to 12 residues. Germline values: CDR1 MDHEN, CDR2 SYDVKM. For the CDR3, the DNA is TGTGCCACCGTTGGAGGGATAGATACGCAGTATTTT. Its translation: CATVGGIDTQYF.

V and J are TRBV28 and TRBJ1-2; 10 nucleotides match TRBD1. V dropped 5 bases and J dropped 7; count of bases not matched to a gene: 7. CDR1 is MDHEN, CDR2 SYDVKM, per germline. This CDR3 contains 14 residues. CDR3 amino acids: CASSARDRGGGYTF. The CDR3 coding sequence is TGTGCCAGCAGTGCCCGGGACAGGGGTGGTGGCTACACCTTC.

There are many counts of this clonotype. The J gene is TRBJ1-5, the V gene TRBV9; D gene uncertain. Trimming removed 4 bases at V and 6 bases at J, with 11 bases between. The CDR3 covers 13 residues. The germline CDR1 and CDR2 sequences are SGDLS and YYNGEE. This chain's CDR3 is CASSRAGIQPQHF. The DNA for the CDR3 is TGTGCCAGCAGCAGGGCGGGGATTCAGCCCCAGCATTTT.

This clonotype was seen a handful of times. The gene calls are TRBV6-5 and TRBJ2-7, with D possibly called TRBD1 or TRBD2 (5 bases each). V was cut by 2 bases and J by 4 bases, with 9 bases left in between. The CDR3 is 13 amino acids. From germline, CDR1 is MNHEY and CDR2 SVGAGI. CDR3 nucleotide sequence: TGTGCCAGCAGTTACCTGGGACGGTACGAGCAGTACTTC. It yields the protein CASSYLGRYEQYF.

This clonotype has ten or more counts. The chain uses TRBV12-3 or TRBV12-4 and TRBJ2-3; D is uncertain. Trimming left V 5 bases short and J 10 bases short, with 10 bases between. The CDR3 contains 11 residues. This CDR3 is CASSTGSAQYF. Written as DNA, the CDR3 is TGTGCCAGCAGTACTGGGTCGGCGCAGTATTTT.

The sample holds many counts of this clonotype. The V and J genes are TRBV5-1 and TRBJ2-4; D unresolved. The V end was cut by 0 bases, the J end by 6 bases, with 4 bases between. The CDR3 loop spans 12 amino acids. The germline V gene encodes CDR1 SGHRS and CDR2 YFSETQ. The CDR3 DNA reads TGCGCCAGCAGCTTGGAGGGAAACATTCAGTACTTC. This gives the protein CASSLEGNIQYF.

This clonotype showed up many times. The chain links TRBV29-1 to TRBJ2-2; 7 bases fit TRBD2. Germline V lookup: CDR1 SQVTM, CDR2 ANQGSEA. There are 12 residues in the CDR3. J gave up 5 bases and V 6 bases, and 3 bases lay outside the gene matches. CDR3 protein: CSVGEGTGELFF. DNA of the CDR3: TGCAGCGTGGGGGAGGGTACCGGGGAGCTGTTTTTT.

The chain recombines TRBV7-2 with TRBJ2-1, with 7 nucleotides matching TRBD1. CDR1 is SGHTA, CDR2 FQGNSA, per germline. Germline trimming cut 4 bases from V and 4 bases from J; bases unmatched to any gene: 10. There are 16 residues in the CDR3. The DNA for the CDR3 is TGTGCCAGCAGCTCACCAGGGGGTCCCCCTTACAATGAGCAGTTCTTC. Residues: CASSSPGGPPYNEQFF.

This clonotype was recorded a few times. The chain recombines TRBV30 with TRBJ2-2, with D uncertain. V was trimmed by 3 bases and J by 8 bases, leaving 13 bases between them. CDR1 is GTSNPN, CDR2 SVGIG, per germline (reference sequence). The CDR3 is 13 amino acids. As DNA, the CDR3 is TGTGCCTGGAGCCTGACTCCCTGGGGGGAGCTGTTTTTT. Protein: CAWSLTPWGELFF. The whole variable domain, filled in from reference TRBV30 and TRBJ2-2, reads SQTIHQWPATLVQPVGSPLSLECTVEGTSNPNLYWYRQAAGRGLQLLFYSVGIGQISSEVPQNLSASRPQDRQFILSSKKLLLSDSGFYLCAWSLTPWGELFFGEGSRLTVL.

This clonotype was found many times. The chain employs TRBV5-1 and TRBJ2-5, with 7 bases fitting TRBD2. This CDR3 has 15 residues. With 2 bases clipped from V and 4 bases from J, the junction kept 8 bases outside the gene matches. Germline assignment: CDR1 SGHRS and CDR2 YFSETQ. Here the CDR3 DNA reads TGCGCCAGCAGCTTTGTGCCGGGGGGTATAGAGACCCAGTACTTC. The encoded protein is CASSFVPGGIETQYF.

The chain recombines TRBV30 with TRBJ1-5, with D perhaps TRBD1 (5 bases). The germline CDR1 and CDR2 sequences are GTSNPN and SVGIG (reference sequence). The CDR3 runs 13 residues. The V end was cut by 2 bases, the J end by 5 bases, with 10 bases between. CDR3 DNA sequence: TGTGCCTGGAGTCCGTTGACAGATCAGCCCCAGCATTTT. Translated: CAWSPLTDQPQHF.

This clonotype was found many times. This chain links TRBV28 with TRBJ1-2; TRBD1 agrees at 8 bases. CDR3 length: 14 amino acids. J gave up 4 bases and V 5 bases, and 6 bases lay outside the gene matches. Germline CDR1 MDHEN, CDR2 SYDVKM. CDR3 amino acids: CASSDRQGRYGYTF. CDR3 DNA sequence: TGTGCCAGCAGTGACAGACAGGGGCGCTATGGCTACACCTTC.

This clonotype was found many times. The chain carries TRBV20-1 and TRBJ2-5; TRBD1 agrees at 7 bases. Germline V gene lookup returns CDR1 DFQATT and CDR2 SNEGSKA (reference sequence). V gave up 1 base and J gave up 4 bases; unmatched junction bases: 6. The CDR3 extends over 14 amino acids. Here the CDR3 reads CSARGPTGTETQYF. CDR3 nucleotides: TGCAGTGCTAGAGGACCGACAGGGACAGAGACCCAGTACTTC.

The chain employs TRBV29-1 and TRBJ2-4, with 7 bases fitting TRBD1. Germline values: CDR1 SQVTM, CDR2 ANQGSEA. This CDR3 comprises 14 residues. The junction had 11 bases not matched to a gene; V was cut back by 6 bases and J by 6 bases. DNA of the CDR3: TGCAGCGTCTTACAGGGGCCGCCATCAAACATTCAGTACTTC. This gives the protein CSVLQGPPSNIQYF.

The J gene is TRBJ2-1, the V gene TRBV14, with D maybe TRBD1 (5 bases). The CDR3 extends over 17 amino acids. Trimming stripped 7 bases from V and 0 bases from J, with 19 bases between. Germline V gene data show CDR1 as SGHDN and CDR2 as FVKESK. CDR3 in DNA: TGTGCCAGCAACAAAGACTGGGGCCCCCTCTCCTACAATGAGCAGTTCTTC. It translates to CASNKDWGPLSYNEQFF.

At least ten counts were recorded for this clonotype. This chain connects TRBV19 to TRBJ2-4; D might be TRBD2 (6 bases). V lost 7 bases and J lost 3, with 13 bases in between. Germline loops: CDR1 LNHDA, CDR2 SQIVND (reference sequence). CDR3 length: 14 amino acids. The CDR3 loop is CASTGGKGKNIQYF. CDR3 DNA: TGTGCCAGTACAGGCGGGAAGGGCAAAAACATTCAGTACTTC.